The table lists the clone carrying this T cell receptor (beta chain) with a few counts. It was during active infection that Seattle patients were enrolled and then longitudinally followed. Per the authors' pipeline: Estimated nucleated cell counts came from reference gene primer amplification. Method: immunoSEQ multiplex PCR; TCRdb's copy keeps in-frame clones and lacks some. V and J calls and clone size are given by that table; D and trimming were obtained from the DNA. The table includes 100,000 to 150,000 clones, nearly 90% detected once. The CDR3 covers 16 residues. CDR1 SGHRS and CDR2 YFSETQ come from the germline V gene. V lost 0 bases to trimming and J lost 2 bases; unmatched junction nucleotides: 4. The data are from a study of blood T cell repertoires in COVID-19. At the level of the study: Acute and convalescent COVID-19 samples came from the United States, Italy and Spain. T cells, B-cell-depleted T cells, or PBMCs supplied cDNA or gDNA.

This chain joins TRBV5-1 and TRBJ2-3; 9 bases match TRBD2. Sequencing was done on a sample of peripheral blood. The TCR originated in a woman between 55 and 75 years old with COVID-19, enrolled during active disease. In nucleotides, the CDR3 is TGCGCCAGCAGCTTGGGGGGGACTAGCATCACAGATACGCAGTATTTT. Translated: CASSLGGTSITDTQYF. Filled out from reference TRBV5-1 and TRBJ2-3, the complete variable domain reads KAGVTQTPRYLIKTRGQQVTLSCSPISGHRSVSWYQQTPGQGLQFLFEYFSETQRNKGNFPGRFSGRQFSNSRSEMNVSTLELGDSALYLCASSLGGTSITDTQYFGPGTRLTVL.